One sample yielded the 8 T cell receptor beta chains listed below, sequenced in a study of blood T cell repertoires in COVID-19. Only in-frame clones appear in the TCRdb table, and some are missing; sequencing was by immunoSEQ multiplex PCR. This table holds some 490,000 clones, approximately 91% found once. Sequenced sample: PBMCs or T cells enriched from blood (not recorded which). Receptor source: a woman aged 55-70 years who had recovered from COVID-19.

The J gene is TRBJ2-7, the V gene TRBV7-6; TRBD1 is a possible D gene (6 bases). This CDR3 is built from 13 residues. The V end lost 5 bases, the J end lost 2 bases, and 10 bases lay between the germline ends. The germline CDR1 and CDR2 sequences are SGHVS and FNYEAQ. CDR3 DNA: TGTGCCAGCAGCCCAGGGGAGACCTACGAGCAGTACGTC. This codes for CASSPGETYEQYV.

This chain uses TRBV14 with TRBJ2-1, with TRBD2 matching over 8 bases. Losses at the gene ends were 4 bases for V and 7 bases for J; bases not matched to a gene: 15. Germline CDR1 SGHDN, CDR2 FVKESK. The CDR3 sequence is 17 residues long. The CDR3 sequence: CASSPSVGGAGWNEQFF. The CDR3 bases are TGTGCCAGCAGCCCAAGTGTCGGGGGGGCAGGATGGAATGAGCAGTTCTTC.

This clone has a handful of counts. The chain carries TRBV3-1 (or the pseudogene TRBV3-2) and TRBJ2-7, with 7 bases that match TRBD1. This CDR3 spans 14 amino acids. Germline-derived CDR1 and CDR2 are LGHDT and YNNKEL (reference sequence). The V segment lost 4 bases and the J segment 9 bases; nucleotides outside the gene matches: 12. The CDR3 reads CASSPISGTVGQYF. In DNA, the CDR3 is TGTGCCAGCAGCCCCATTTCCGGGACAGTGGGGCAGTACTTC.

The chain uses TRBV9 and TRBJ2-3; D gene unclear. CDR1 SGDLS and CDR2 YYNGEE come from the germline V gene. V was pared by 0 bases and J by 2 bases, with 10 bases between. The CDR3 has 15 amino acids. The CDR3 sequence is CASSVGGFFTDTQYF. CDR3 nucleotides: TGTGCCAGCAGCGTAGGCGGCTTCTTCACAGATACGCAGTATTTT.

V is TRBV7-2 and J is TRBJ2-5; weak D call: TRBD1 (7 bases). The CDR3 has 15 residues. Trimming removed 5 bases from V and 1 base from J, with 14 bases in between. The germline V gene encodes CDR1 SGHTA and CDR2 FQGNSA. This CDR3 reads CASSPQGGSQETQYF. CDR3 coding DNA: TGTGCCAGCAGCCCTCAGGGGGGATCCCAAGAGACCCAGTACTTC.

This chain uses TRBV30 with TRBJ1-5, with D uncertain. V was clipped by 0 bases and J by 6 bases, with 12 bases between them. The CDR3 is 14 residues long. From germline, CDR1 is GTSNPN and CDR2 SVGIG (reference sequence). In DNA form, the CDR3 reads TGTGCCTGGAGTGTTGACAATTTCGGTCAGCCCCAGCATTTT. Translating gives CAWSVDNFGQPQHF. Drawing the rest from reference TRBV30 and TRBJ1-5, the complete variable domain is SQTIHQWPATLVQPVGSPLSLECTVEGTSNPNLYWYRQAAGRGLQLLFYSVGIGQISSEVPQNLSASRPQDRQFILSSKKLLLSDSGFYLCAWSVDNFGQPQHFGDGTRLSIL.

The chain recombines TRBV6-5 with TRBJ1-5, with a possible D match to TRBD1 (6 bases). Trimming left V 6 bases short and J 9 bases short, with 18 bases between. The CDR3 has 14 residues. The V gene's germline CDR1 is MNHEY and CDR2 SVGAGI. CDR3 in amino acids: CASSPTGGLRPQHF. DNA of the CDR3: TGTGCCAGCAGCCCGACAGGAGGCCTACGGCCCCAGCATTTT.

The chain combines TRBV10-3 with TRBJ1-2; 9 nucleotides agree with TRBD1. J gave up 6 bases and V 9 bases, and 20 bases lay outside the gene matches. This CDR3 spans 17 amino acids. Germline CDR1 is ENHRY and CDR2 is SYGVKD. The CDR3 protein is CAIFGGTGLNLRDGYTF. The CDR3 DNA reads TGTGCCATTTTCGGAGGGACAGGGCTCAACTTGAGAGATGGCTACACCTTC.